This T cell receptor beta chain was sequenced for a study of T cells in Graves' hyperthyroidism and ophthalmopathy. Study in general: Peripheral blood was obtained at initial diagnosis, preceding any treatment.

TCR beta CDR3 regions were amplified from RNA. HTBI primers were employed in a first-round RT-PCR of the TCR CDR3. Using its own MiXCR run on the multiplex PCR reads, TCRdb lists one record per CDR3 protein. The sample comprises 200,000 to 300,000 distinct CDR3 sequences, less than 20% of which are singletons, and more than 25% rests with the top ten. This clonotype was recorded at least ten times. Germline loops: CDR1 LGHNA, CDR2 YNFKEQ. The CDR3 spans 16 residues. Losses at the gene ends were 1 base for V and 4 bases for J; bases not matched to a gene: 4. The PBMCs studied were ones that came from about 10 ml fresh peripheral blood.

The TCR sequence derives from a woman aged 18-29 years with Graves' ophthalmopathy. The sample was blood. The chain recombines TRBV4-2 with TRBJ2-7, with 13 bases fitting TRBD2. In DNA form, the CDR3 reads TGTGCCAGCAGCCAAGTAGGGACTAGCGGGGCTTACGAGCAGTACTTC. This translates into CASSQVGTSGAYEQYF.